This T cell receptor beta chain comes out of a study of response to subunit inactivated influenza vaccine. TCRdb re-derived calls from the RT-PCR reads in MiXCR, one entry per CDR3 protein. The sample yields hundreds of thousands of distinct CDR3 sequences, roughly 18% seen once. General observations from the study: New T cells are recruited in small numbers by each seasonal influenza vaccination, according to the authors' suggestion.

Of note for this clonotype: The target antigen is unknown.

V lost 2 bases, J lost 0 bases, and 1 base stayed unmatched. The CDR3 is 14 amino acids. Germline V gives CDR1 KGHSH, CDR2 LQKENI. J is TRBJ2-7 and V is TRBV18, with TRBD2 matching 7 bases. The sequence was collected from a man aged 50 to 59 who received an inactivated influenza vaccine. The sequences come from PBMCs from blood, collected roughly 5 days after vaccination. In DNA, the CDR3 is TGTGCCAGCTCACCAGGGGACTACTCCTACGAGCAGTACTTC. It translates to CASSPGDYSYEQYF. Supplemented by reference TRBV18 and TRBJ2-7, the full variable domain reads NAGVMQNPRHLVRRRGQEARLRCSPMKGHSHVYWYRQLPEEGLKFMVYLQKENIIDESGMPKERFSAEFPKEGPSILRIQQVVRGDSAAYFCASSPGDYSYEQYFGPGTRLTVT.